This TCR beta chain appears in the sequencing data of a study of breast tumors, draining lymph nodes, adjacent tissues (dated by TCRdb to between 2015 and 2016). In the study overall: Breast cancer patients provided tumor, adjacent nontumor tissue and axillary lymph nodes, and the study compared the TCR beta repertoires across these three sources. The study was designed to assess the relationships and possible T-cell exchange between tumor, surrounding tissue and draining lymph node repertoires in human breast cancer. Study-wide conclusions, independent of this receptor: A scenario in which most tumor T cells derive from the lymph node and then expand within tumor tissue was judged to be consistent with the data. The study presented the conclusion that tumor T cells originate in lymph nodes as consistent with a hypothesis, not as something directly demonstrated. Tumor T-cell repertoires showed less diversity than lymph node repertoires and more diversity than nontumor tissue repertoires, and tumor T-cell repertoires showed preferential V and J gene usage. Tumor and nontumor tissue repertoires were found to be significantly more similar in luminal-like than in basal-like breast cancer.

The lymph node samples were taken from the axillary draining lymph nodes of breast cancer patients. V lost 10 bases and J lost 0 bases; the stretch between them is 14 bases long. As encoded in the germline V gene, CDR1 is MDHEN while CDR2 is SYDVKM. The CDR3 measures 14 amino acids from cysteine to phenylalanine. The entry retains the CDR3 DNA only, 42 bases that are in frame from base 1. In this sample, this clonotype turned up many times. Its binding antigen is unknown. Within one base of it there is no much larger clone, and no base qualities were kept. The sample was run on an Illumina HiSeq 2000. Multiplex PCR amplification was used to generate the TCR beta chain libraries. High-throughput sequencing was used to analyze the amplified TCR beta chain products. TCRdb's own reprocessing of the public reads used fastp at Q25 and MiXCR and kept productive beta chains. Rows with one shared CDR3 protein collapse into an entry with the most common genes and DNA. Recorded for this sample are about 230,000 distinct CDR3 sequences; approximately 30% of them occurred a single time. Together, the top ten hold roughly 1.5% of the sample.

The sequencing sample was made of axillary lymph node tissue. The origin of this receptor is a female donor with breast cancer. Some clones in this sample may be carry-over from other donors' samples. This chain joins TRBV28 to TRBJ2-3, with the D gene call left open. The encoded CDR3 is CATSGRTSTDTQYF. The DNA sequence is as follows: TGTGCCACCTCGGGCAGGACGAGCACAGATACGCAGTATTTT.